This T cell receptor beta chain appears in the sequencing data of a study of blood T cell repertoires in COVID-19. Study-level information: Material from acute and convalescent COVID-19 was sourced from the United States, Italy and Spain. In each case, the material was cDNA or gDNA derived from T cells, B-cell-depleted T cells, or PBMCs.

The repertoire was sequenced with immunoSEQ multiplex PCR; TCRdb's copy has only in-frame clones and lacks some. This table has about 250,000 clones, about 80% appearing once. This TCR was recovered from a man older than 75 with acute or convalescent COVID-19. Sequencing was carried out using peripheral blood.

CDR3 sequence reads: CAWRVGTGVYGYTF. For the CDR3, the DNA is TGTGCCTGGAGAGTAGGGACAGGCGTCTATGGCTACACCTTC. The J gene is TRBJ1-2, the V gene TRBV30; 8 positions match TRBD1. V gave up 3 bases and J gave up 4 bases; unmatched junction bases: 7. The germline V gene has CDR1 GTSNPN and CDR2 SVGIG (reference sequence). The CDR3 is 14 amino acids.